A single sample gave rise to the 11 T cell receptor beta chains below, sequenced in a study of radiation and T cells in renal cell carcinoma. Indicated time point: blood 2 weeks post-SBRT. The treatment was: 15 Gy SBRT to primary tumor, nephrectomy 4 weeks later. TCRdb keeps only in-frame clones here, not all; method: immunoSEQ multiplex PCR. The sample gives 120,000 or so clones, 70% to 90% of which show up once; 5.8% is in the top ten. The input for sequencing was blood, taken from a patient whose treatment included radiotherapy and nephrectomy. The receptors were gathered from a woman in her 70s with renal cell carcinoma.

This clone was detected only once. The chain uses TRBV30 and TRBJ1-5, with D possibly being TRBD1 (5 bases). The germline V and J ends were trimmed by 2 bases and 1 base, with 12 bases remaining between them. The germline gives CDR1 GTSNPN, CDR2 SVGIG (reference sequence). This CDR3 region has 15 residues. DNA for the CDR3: TGTGCCTGGAGTACCGGGACGGAAAGCAATCAGCCCCAGCATTTT. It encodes CAWSTGTESNQPQHF.

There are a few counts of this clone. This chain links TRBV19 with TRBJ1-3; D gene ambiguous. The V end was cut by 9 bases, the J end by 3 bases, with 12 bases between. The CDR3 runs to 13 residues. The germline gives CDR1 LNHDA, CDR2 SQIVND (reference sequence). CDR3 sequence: CASALEIGNTIYF. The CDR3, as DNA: TGTGCCAGCGCCCTAGAGATTGGAAACACCATATATTTT. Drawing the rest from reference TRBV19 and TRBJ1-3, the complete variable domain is DGGITQSPKYLFRKEGQNVTLSCEQNLNHDAMYWYRQDPGQGLRLIYYSQIVNDFQKGDIAEGYSVSREKKESFPLTVTSAQKNPTAFYLCASALEIGNTIYFGEGSWLTVV.

The CDR3 region is CAISESLAGYNEQFF. In nucleotides, the CDR3 is TGTGCCATCAGTGAGTCCCTAGCGGGGTACAATGAGCAGTTCTTC. The chain uses TRBV10-3 and TRBJ2-1, with 9 bases fitting TRBD2. The germline gives CDR1 ENHRY, CDR2 SYGVKD. The length of the CDR3 is 15 residues. J gave up 4 bases and V 0 bases, and 1 base lay outside the gene matches.

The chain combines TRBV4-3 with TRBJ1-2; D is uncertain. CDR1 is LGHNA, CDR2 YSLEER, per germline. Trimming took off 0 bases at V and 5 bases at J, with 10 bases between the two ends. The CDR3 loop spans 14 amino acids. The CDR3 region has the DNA TGCGCCAGCAGCCAAGAGGGAGGCTTTTATGGCTACACCTTC. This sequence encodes CASSQEGGFYGYTF.

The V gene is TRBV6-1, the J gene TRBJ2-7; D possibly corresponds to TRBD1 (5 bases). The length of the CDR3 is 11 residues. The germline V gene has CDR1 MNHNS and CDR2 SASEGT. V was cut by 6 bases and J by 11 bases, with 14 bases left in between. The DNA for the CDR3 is TGTGCCAGCAGGGACACAGGCCCGAAGTACTTC. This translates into CASRDTGPKYF.

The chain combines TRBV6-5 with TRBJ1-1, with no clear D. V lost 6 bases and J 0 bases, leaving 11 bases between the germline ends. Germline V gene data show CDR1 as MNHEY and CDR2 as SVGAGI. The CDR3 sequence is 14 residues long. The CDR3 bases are TGTGCCAGCAGAAGGGAGAACATGAACACTGAAGCTTTCTTT. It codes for CASRRENMNTEAFF.

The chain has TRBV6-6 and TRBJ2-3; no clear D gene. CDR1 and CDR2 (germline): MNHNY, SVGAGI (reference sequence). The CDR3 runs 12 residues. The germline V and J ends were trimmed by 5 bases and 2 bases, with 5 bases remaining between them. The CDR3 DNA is TGTGCCAGCAGTCGACTCACAGATACGCAGTATTTT. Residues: CASSRLTDTQYF.

The CDR3 region has the DNA TGTGCCAGCGGAGACGGGAATCAGCCCCAGCATTTT. Its translation: CASGDGNQPQHF. The chain carries TRBV6-1 and TRBJ1-5; no definite D call. This CDR3 is built from 12 residues. The germline gives CDR1 MNHNS, CDR2 SASEGT. Deletions cut 8 bases from V and 4 bases from J, with 9 bases between.

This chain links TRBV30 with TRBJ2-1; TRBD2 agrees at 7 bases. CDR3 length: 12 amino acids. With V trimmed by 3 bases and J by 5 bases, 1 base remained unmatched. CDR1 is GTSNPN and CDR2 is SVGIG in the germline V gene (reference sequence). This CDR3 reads CAWSGTNNEQFF. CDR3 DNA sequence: TGTGCCTGGAGCGGGACTAACAATGAGCAGTTCTTC.

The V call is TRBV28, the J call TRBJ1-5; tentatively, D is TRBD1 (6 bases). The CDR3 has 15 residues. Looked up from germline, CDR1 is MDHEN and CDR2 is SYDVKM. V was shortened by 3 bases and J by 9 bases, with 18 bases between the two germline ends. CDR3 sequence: CASSFSGGTAGPQHF. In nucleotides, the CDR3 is TGTGCCAGCAGTTTTAGCGGGGGCACAGCGGGGCCCCAGCATTTT. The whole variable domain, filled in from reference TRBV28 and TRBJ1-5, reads DVKVTQSSRYLVKRTGEKVFLECVQDMDHENMFWYRQDPGLGLRLIYFSYDVKMKEKGDIPEGYSVSREKKERFSLILESASTNQTSMYLCASSFSGGTAGPQHFGDGTRLSIL.

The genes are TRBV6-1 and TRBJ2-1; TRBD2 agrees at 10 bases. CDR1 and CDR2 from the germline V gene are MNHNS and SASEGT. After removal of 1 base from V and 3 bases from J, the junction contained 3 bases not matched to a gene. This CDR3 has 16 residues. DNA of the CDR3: TGTGCCAGCAGTGAAGAACTAGCGGGGTACTACAATGAGCAGTTCTTC. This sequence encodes CASSEELAGYYNEQFF.